This T cell receptor (beta chain) is from a study of T cell clonality in common variable immunodeficiency. Findings and limits, study-wide: Reportedly, TCR beta sequences from common variable immunodeficiency showed fewer deletions and N-nucleotide insertions.

The CDR3 runs to 14 residues. CDR1 DFQATT and CDR2 SNEGSKA come from the germline V gene (reference sequence). V shed 4 bases, J shed 5 bases, and the junction held 7 bases outside the gene matches. This clone has a count of ten or more. The target antigen is unknown. Read sequence stops 3 residues before the CDR3 end, and the germline J gene provides the missing end. Heparinized whole blood, about 5 to 8.5 ml, came from each donor. Measured with immunoSEQ multiplex PCR; TCRdb has only the in-frame clones, and not every one. This sample carries some 52,000 clones, none of them present only once. This clonotype was sampled from a person aged 18-70 years in good health. The rearrangement uses TRBV20-1 and TRBJ2-7; TRBD1 aligns across 11 bases. Sequencing input: peripheral blood mononuclear cells. The chain's CDR3 is CSAITGTGGNEQYF. The sequenced part of the CDR3 DNA is TGCAGTGCTATAACCGGGACAGGGGGTAACGAG.